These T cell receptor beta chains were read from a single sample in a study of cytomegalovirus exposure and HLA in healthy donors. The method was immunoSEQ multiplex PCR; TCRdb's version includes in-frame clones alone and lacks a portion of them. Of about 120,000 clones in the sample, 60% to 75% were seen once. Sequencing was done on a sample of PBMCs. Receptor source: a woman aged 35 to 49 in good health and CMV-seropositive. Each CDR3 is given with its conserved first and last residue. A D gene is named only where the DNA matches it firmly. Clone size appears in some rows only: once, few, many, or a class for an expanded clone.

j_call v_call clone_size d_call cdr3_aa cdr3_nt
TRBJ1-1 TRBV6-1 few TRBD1 CASSATGVTEAFF TGTGCCAGCAGTGCGACAGGGGTGACTGAAGCTTTCTTT
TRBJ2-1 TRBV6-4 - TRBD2 CASSERLAGGHEQFF TGTGCCAGCAGTGAACGGCTAGCGGGGGGACATGAGCAGTTCTTC
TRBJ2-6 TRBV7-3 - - CASSLTGGALAGANVLTF TGTGCCAGCAGCTTAACGGGAGGCGCACTTGCTGGGGCCAACGTCCTGACTTTC
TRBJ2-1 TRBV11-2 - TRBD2 CASSLAVGLSGGSQFF TGTGCCAGCAGCTTAGCCGTGGGTCTTAGCGGGGGGAGTCAGTTCTTC
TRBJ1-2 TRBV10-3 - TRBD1 CAISDSRQGEFHGYTF TGTGCCATCAGTGATTCGAGACAGGGGGAATTCCATGGCTACACCTTC
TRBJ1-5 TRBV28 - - CASSFSSESQPQHF TGTGCCAGCAGTTTTAGCTCGGAATCCCAGCCCCAGCATTTT
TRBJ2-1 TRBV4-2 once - CASSRSKGSDDLASYNEQFF TGTGCCAGCAGCCGCTCGAAAGGGAGTGACGACCTTGCCTCCTACAATGAGCAGTTCTTC
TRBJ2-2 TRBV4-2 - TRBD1 CASSQEVGTGDTGELFF TGTGCCAGCAGCCAAGAGGTGGGGACAGGGGACACCGGGGAGCTGTTTTTT
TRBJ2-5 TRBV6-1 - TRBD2 CASSEWPSGTPTPKETQYF TGTGCCAGCAGTGAATGGCCTAGCGGGACCCCGACCCCCAAAGAGACCCAGTACTTC
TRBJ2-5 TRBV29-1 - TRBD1 CSVEQGVAWETQYF TGCAGCGTTGAGCAGGGGGTAGCGTGGGAGACCCAGTACTTC
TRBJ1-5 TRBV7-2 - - CASSPWGGGQPQHF TGTGCCAGCAGCCCGTGGGGGGGAGGACAGCCCCAGCATTTT
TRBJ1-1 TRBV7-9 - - CASSLLHTEAFF TGTGCCAGCAGCTTACTCCACACTGAAGCTTTCTTT
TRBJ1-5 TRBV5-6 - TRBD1 CASSPGQGHQPQHF TGTGCCAGCAGCCCTGGACAGGGCCATCAGCCCCAGCATTTT
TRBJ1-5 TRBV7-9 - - CASSITGLPQPQHF TGTGCCAGCAGTATAACAGGGCTCCCTCAGCCCCAGCATTTT
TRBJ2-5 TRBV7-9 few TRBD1 CASSLKGQGAETQYF TGTGCCAGCAGCTTGAAGGGACAGGGGGCAGAGACCCAGTACTTC